Presented here are 15 T cell receptor beta chains from one specimen sequenced in a study of blood T cell repertoires in COVID-19. Data came from immunoSEQ multiplex PCR; TCRdb stores just in-frame clones and leaves some out. The data contain about 100,000 clones, roughly 90% of them singletons. Sequencing used peripheral blood. The receptors were sampled from a man older than 75 with acute or convalescent COVID-19.

V is TRBV29-1 and J is TRBJ1-4; D unresolved. Trimming took off 6 bases at V and 7 bases at J, with 12 bases between the two ends. The CDR3 loop spans 12 amino acids. CDR1 is SQVTM, CDR2 ANQGSEA, per germline. The CDR3 loop reads CSVAGIGEKLFF. CDR3 coding DNA: TGCAGCGTAGCCGGGATCGGTGAAAAACTGTTTTTT.

The V call is TRBV4-3, the J call TRBJ2-7, with 11 bases fitting TRBD2. The germline gives CDR1 LGHNA, CDR2 YSLEER. The junction had 8 bases not matched to a gene; V was cut back by 0 bases and J by 4 bases. The CDR3 extends over 17 amino acids. The CDR3 is CASSQDFTSGSIYEQYF. The CDR3 DNA sequence: TGCGCCAGCAGCCAAGATTTTACTAGCGGGAGTATTTACGAGCAGTACTTC.

The chain is built from TRBV6-2 or TRBV6-3 and TRBJ2-7; TRBD1 agrees at 7 bases. CDR3 size: 14 residues. The V and J ends lost 4 bases and 4 bases, in that order; junction bases with no gene match: 7. Germline V gene lookup returns CDR1 MNHEY and CDR2 SVGEGT. The CDR3, as DNA: TGTGCCAGCAGTTCACACGGGACAGTATACGAGCAGTACTTC. Amino acid sequence: CASSSHGTVYEQYF.

The chain carries TRBV9 and TRBJ1-2, with 7 bases fitting TRBD1. The CDR3 is made up of 14 amino acids. Germline V gene sequence: CDR1 SGDLS, CDR2 YYNGEE. With V trimmed by 0 bases and J by 6 bases, 5 bases remained unmatched. DNA for the CDR3: TGTGCCAGCAGCGTAGAAATAACAGGGGATGGCTACACCTTC. Amino acids: CASSVEITGDGYTF.

The V call is TRBV9, the J call TRBJ2-1, with TRBD2 matching 9 bases. Germline values: CDR1 SGDLS, CDR2 YYNGEE. The CDR3 has 17 amino acids. Trimming at V came to 0 bases and at J to 8 bases, leaving 12 bases not matched to a gene. The CDR3 DNA sequence: TGTGCCAGCAGCGTAGTACCCACAGCGGGAGGTCTGGATGAGCAGTTCTTC. Translation gives CASSVVPTAGGLDEQFF.

Points on this clone: The germline gene is not matched at one end of the junction; a read error may be the cause. Other nucleotide sequences from this sample produce the same CDR3. This rearrangement joins TRBV19 to TRBJ2-1, with D unresolved. Per germline, CDR1 LNHDA and CDR2 SQIVND (reference sequence). The CDR3 totals 15 residues. The CDR3, as DNA: TGTGCCAGCAGTAATTTTGTGGGCAAAACGAATGAGCAGTTCTTC. Amino acid sequence: CASSNFVGKTNEQFF.

The chain employs TRBV10-3 and TRBJ2-1, with D unclear. This CDR3 is built from 13 residues. V lost 4 bases to trimming and J lost 9 bases, with 13 bases between them. Germline loops: CDR1 ENHRY, CDR2 SYGVKD. As DNA, the CDR3 is TGTGCCATCAGTGCATCCGAAAGGAGTGAGCAGTTCTTC. As protein: CAISASERSEQFF.

The chain uses TRBV6-5 and TRBJ1-5; 9 nucleotides line up with TRBD1. The CDR3 sequence is 15 residues long. The germline V gene has CDR1 MNHEY and CDR2 SVGAGI. After removal of 6 bases from V and 5 bases from J, the junction contained 8 bases not matched to a gene. Here the CDR3 reads CASRLQGAIDQPQHF. The CDR3, as DNA: TGTGCCAGCAGATTACAGGGGGCCATCGATCAGCCCCAGCATTTT.

The chain links TRBV5-1 to TRBJ2-5; 9 nucleotides align to TRBD1. V lost 4 bases and J lost 4; bases outside the gene matches: 5. CDR1 is SGHRS and CDR2 is YFSETQ in the germline V gene. The CDR3 is 14 amino acids. CDR3 bases: TGCGCCAGCAGCGAACAGGGGGCACGAGAGACCCAGTACTTC. Translation: CASSEQGARETQYF.

The chain recombines TRBV5-6 with TRBJ2-1; D remains ambiguous. The germline gives CDR1 SGHDT, CDR2 YYEEEE. The germline V and J ends were trimmed by 3 bases and 9 bases, with 7 bases remaining between them. This CDR3 has 11 amino acids. This chain's CDR3 is CASSSRREQFF. The CDR3, as DNA: TGTGCCAGCAGCTCGCGGCGTGAGCAGTTCTTC.

The CDR3, as DNA: TGTGCCAGCAGAATGACAGGGACGACTGAAGCTTTCTTT. Its protein is CASRMTGTTEAFF. V is TRBV6-6 and J is TRBJ1-1; 7 nucleotides match TRBD1. CDR3 length equals 13 residues. Germline CDR1 and CDR2: MNHNY and SVGAGI (reference sequence). V dropped 6 bases and J dropped 5; count of bases not matched to a gene: 6.

This sequence joins TRBV5-1 and TRBJ2-5; perhaps TRBD1 as D (6 bases). From germline, CDR1 is SGHRS and CDR2 YFSETQ. V shed 3 bases and J shed 3 bases, with 12 bases lying between them. The CDR3 is made up of 14 amino acids. As DNA, the CDR3 is TGCGCCAGCAGCTCCACCGCAGGGGAAGAGACCCAGTACTTC. Translation gives CASSSTAGEETQYF.

This chain links TRBV19 with TRBJ2-1; D unclear. The V and J ends lost 4 bases and 2 bases respectively, with 6 bases between them. Germline CDR1 is LNHDA and CDR2 is SQIVND (reference sequence). The CDR3 has 13 residues. The CDR3 DNA is TGTGCCAGTAGTAGAGTGGCCTACAATGAGCAGTTCTTC. Protein product: CASSRVAYNEQFF.

This clone was recorded only once. J is TRBJ2-3 and V is TRBV9; D unclear. There are 14 residues in the CDR3. Deletions cut 1 base from V and 0 bases from J, with 6 bases between. CDR1 and CDR2 from the germline V gene are SGDLS and YYNGEE. The CDR3 protein is CASSVTASTDTQYF. CDR3 coding DNA: TGTGCCAGCAGCGTAACAGCTAGCACAGATACGCAGTATTTT.

This sequence joins TRBV21-1 and TRBJ2-7; TRBD2 is the table's D call and was not checked against the DNA. TRBV21-1 corresponds to a pseudogene. The CDR3 is 15 residues long. The DNA for the CDR3 is TGTGCCAGCAGCAAAGGGACTAGCGGCCCCTACGAGCAGTACTTC. This translates into CASSKGTSGPYEQYF.